Given below is one TCR beta chain in context. Antigen unknown. This sample is part of a study of T-cell memory formation after mild COVID-19. Study context: The TCR clusters were mostly specific to one donor.

Whole-study findings and limits: Mainly CM and EM harbored the contracting CD4+ clones; mainly EMRA harbored the CD8+ ones.

V shed 5 bases and J shed 5 bases, with 15 bases lying between them. The CDR3 has 14 residues. TCRdb recomputed calls from the 5' RACE reads with MiXCR, one row per CDR3 protein. The data contain 55,000 to 75,000 distinct CDR3 sequences, about a quarter of them seen just once; the ten biggest clones take up about 40%. The origin of this receptor is a young man who had mild COVID-19 (a few samples of this study predate the infection). Cell type and time point are not known. The chain couples TRBV12-3 or TRBV12-4 to TRBJ2-5; possible D gene TRBD1, 6 bases. Sequencing input: PBMCs or a T cell subset sorted from them (not recorded which). In nucleotides, the CDR3 is TGTGCCAGCAGTACCCAGGGGAATAGGGAGACCCAGTACTTC. It specifies CASSTQGNRETQYF.